These 14 T cell receptor beta chains originate from one sample sequenced in a study of T-cell reconstitution after alpha-beta-depleted transplantation in children. Preparation of the TCRbeta library used unique molecular identifiers. TCRdb re-called the PCR reads through MiXCR, storing one row per CDR3 protein. This sample has a few hundred thousand distinct CDR3 sequences, with about a sixth found just once. This specimen consisted of PBMCs from the stem cell graft donor, obtained from the stem cell graft. The receptors were sampled from a human donor who donated a stem cell graft to a child with acute lymphoblastic leukemia.

The chain links TRBV12-3 or TRBV12-4 to TRBJ1-1; no firm D call. This CDR3 contains 13 residues. V shed 6 bases and J shed 11 bases, with 19 bases lying between them. CDR3 sequence: CASRHDGPHGAFF. CDR3 nucleotide sequence: TGTGCCAGCAGACATGATGGGCCTCACGGGGCTTTCTTT.

A few counts support this clonotype. V usage is TRBV7-8 and J usage is TRBJ2-1; 8 nucleotides align to TRBD2. Per germline, CDR1 SGHVS and CDR2 FQNEAQ. Trimming removed 6 bases from V and 7 bases from J; junction bases left unmatched: 11. The CDR3 is 15 residues long. The CDR3 DNA follows: TGTGCCAGCAGGGTAAGCGGGAGTACCCCAAATGAGCAGTTCTTC. As protein: CASRVSGSTPNEQFF.

The rearrangement joins TRBV12-3 or TRBV12-4 to TRBJ2-7, with 11 bases that match TRBD2. The CDR3 spans 15 residues. Trimming cost V 2 bases and J 3 bases; bases outside gene matches: 3. The CDR3 sequence is CASSLTSGRNYEQYF. Here the CDR3 DNA reads TGTGCCAGCAGTTTAACTAGCGGGAGAAACTACGAGCAGTACTTC.

This clonotype occurred a few times. The chain couples TRBV10-2 to TRBJ2-1; D gene unclear. The germline gives CDR1 WSHSY, CDR2 SAAADI. This CDR3 contains 14 residues. V was clipped by 8 bases and J by 2 bases, with 13 bases between them. CDR3 loop: CASWVPIPYNEQFF. DNA of the CDR3: TGCGCCAGCTGGGTCCCGATCCCCTACAATGAGCAGTTCTTC.

The chain is built from TRBV21-1 and TRBJ1-1. TRBV21-1 is annotated as a pseudogene. This CDR3 contains 17 residues. The CDR3 here is CASSTRPARGLDTEAFF. CDR3 DNA: TGTGCCAGCAGCACCCGCCCAGCTCGGGGATTAGACACTGAAGCTTTCTTT.

The genes are TRBV6-5 and TRBJ1-1; the D is unclear. V gave up 2 bases and J gave up 0 bases, with 10 bases separating them. Germline V gene sequence: CDR1 MNHEY, CDR2 SVGAGI. The CDR3 extends over 15 amino acids. CDR3 sequence: CASSYSGHMNTEAFF. The CDR3 DNA follows: TGTGCCAGCAGTTACAGTGGGCACATGAACACTGAAGCTTTCTTT.

The genes are TRBV7-2 and TRBJ2-3; tentatively, D is TRBD1 or TRBD2 (6 bases each). Germline V gene sequence: CDR1 SGHTA, CDR2 FQGNSA. Trimming removed 4 bases at V and 10 bases at J, with 15 bases between. The CDR3 covers 13 residues. The CDR3 loop is CASSSSWRGAQYF. The CDR3 region has the DNA TGTGCCAGCAGCTCCAGCTGGAGGGGGGCGCAGTATTTT.

This clonotype has more than one count but fewer than ten. The V and J genes are TRBV27 and TRBJ2-7, with D tentatively TRBD1 (6 bases). The CDR3 has 14 amino acids. The ends were cut back, 5 bases at V and 3 bases at J, with 14 bases in the middle. Germline CDR1 reads MNHEY; CDR2 reads SMNVEV (reference sequence). The CDR3 reads CASSPTRGGYEQYF. The CDR3 nucleotides are TGTGCCAGCAGTCCCACCCGAGGGGGCTACGAGCAGTACTTC.

The table lists this clonotype with many counts. The chain uses TRBV3-1 and TRBJ1-2; D is possibly TRBD1 (5 bases). Germline V CDR1 and CDR2: LGHDT, YNNKEL (reference sequence). Trimming took off 2 bases at V and 5 bases at J, with 18 bases between the two ends. CDR3 length: 16 residues. Written as DNA, the CDR3 is TGTGCCAGCAGCCAATCCGCCCGGGACGGGAAATATGGCTACACCTTC. Translation gives CASSQSARDGKYGYTF.

This chain links TRBV2 with TRBJ2-1; 9 nucleotides agree with TRBD1. This CDR3 region has 14 residues. Germline CDR1 SNHLY, CDR2 FYNNEI. V shed 9 bases, J shed 8 bases, and the junction held 11 bases outside the gene matches. As DNA, the CDR3 is TGTGCCAGTAATTCCCCGGACAGGGGCGATGAGCAGTTCTTC. Translation: CASNSPDRGDEQFF.

As regards this clonotype: Germline and junction disagree at one end, which may indicate a read error. The rearrangement uses TRBV30 and TRBJ2-1; unclear D gene. Germline V CDR1 and CDR2: GTSNPN, SVGIG (reference sequence). The length of the CDR3 is 12 residues. CDR3 DNA sequence: TGTGCCTGGAGTTGGAGAGAGGATGAGCACTTCTTC. Its translation: CAWSWREDEHFF.

This chain links TRBV4-1 with TRBJ1-5; D is perhaps TRBD1 (5 bases). Germline V lookup: CDR1 MGHRA, CDR2 YSYEKL. Trimming took off 2 bases at V and 4 bases at J, with 15 bases between the two ends. CDR3 length equals 16 residues. In DNA, the CDR3 is TGCGCCAGCAGCCAATCGGGACCGGGGGGAAATCAGCCCCAGCATTTT. Translating gives CASSQSGPGGNQPQHF.

The chain uses TRBV6-5 and TRBJ2-3; possibly TRBD2 for D (5 bases). V gave up 2 bases and J gave up 3 bases, with 15 bases separating them. The germline gives CDR1 MNHEY, CDR2 SVGAGI. This CDR3 is 16 amino acids long. The CDR3 DNA is TGTGCCAGCAGTTACCCCCTTACTAGTAAAACAGATACGCAGTATTTT. Its protein product is CASSYPLTSKTDTQYF.

This clonotype was seen ten or more times. This sequence joins TRBV28 and TRBJ2-5; D is ambiguous. The ends were cut back, 6 bases at V and 5 bases at J, with 4 bases in the middle. The CDR3 is 10 amino acids. Germline assignment: CDR1 MDHEN and CDR2 SYDVKM. The CDR3 bases are TGTGCCAGCAGGAGGGAGACCCAGTACTTC. This codes for CASRRETQYF.